One and the same sample provided the 32 T cell receptor beta chains below, sequenced in a study of T cell repertoires in cytomegalovirus infection (dated by TCRdb to between 2018 and 2020). The data were produced on an Illumina HiSeq 1500. TCRdb passed the public sequencing reads through fastp at Q25 and MiXCR, retaining productive beta sequences. CDR3 protein duplicates are merged, each entry listing the most common genes and DNA. Counted in this sample were tens of thousands of distinct CDR3 sequences; around 21% of them appeared once. Together, the top ten hold around half of the sample. This specimen's treatment or condition label, per the study, means: in vitro stimulation with specific CMV peptide epitopes to enrich CMV-specific T cells. These receptors lack a known antigen. Source: CD8+ T cells from cultured PBMCs, taken from culture after CMV antigen stimulation. The receptors shown here come from a human donor in good health (CMV status not recorded). Some clones in this sample may be carry-over from other donors' samples.

The chain carries TRBV20-1 and TRBJ1-1; no clear D. Germline assignment: CDR1 DFQATT and CDR2 SNEGSKA (reference sequence). The CDR3 consists of 16 residues. The V end lost 0 bases, the J end lost 1 base, and 15 bases lay between the germline ends. In DNA form, the CDR3 reads TGCAGTGCTAGAGATCGCGTTTTCGGGTCGAACACTGAAGCTTTCTTT. It translates to CSARDRVFGSNTEAFF.

This clonotype turned up a few times. This chain links TRBV29-1 with TRBJ2-2; D could derive from TRBD1 or TRBD2 (5 bases each). Trimming cost V 5 bases and J 7 bases, with 11 bases left between them. Germline V lookup: CDR1 SQVTM, CDR2 ANQGSEA. The CDR3 spans 12 residues. This CDR3 reads CSVLGVHGELFF. For the CDR3, the DNA is TGCAGCGTTCTGGGGGTCCACGGGGAGCTGTTTTTT.

This chain links TRBV20-1 with TRBJ2-1, with TRBD2 identical over 12 bases. The CDR3 contains 19 residues. Per germline, CDR1 DFQATT and CDR2 SNEGSKA (reference sequence). Losses at the gene ends were 5 bases for V and 3 bases for J; bases not matched to a gene: 17. The CDR3 loop is CSALDVSIGLAGNYNEQFF. CDR3 sequence (DNA): TGCAGTGCTTTAGATGTCTCGATTGGACTAGCGGGAAACTACAATGAGCAGTTCTTC.

The chain joins TRBV2 to TRBJ1-5; a weak D match, TRBD1 (5 bases). The length of the CDR3 is 15 residues. Germline loops: CDR1 SNHLY, CDR2 FYNNEI. V was trimmed by 6 bases and J by 7 bases, leaving 19 bases between them. This CDR3 is CASSLQQEGRQPQHF. DNA of the CDR3: TGTGCCAGCAGCCTACAGCAAGAGGGGCGACAGCCCCAGCATTTT.

This clonotype was observed a handful of times. A much bigger clone sits one base away, suggesting this may be a read error. The chain employs TRBV5-4 and TRBJ2-7; D remains ambiguous. CDR1 SGHNT and CDR2 YYREEE come from the germline V gene (reference sequence). This CDR3 spans 11 amino acids. Deletions cut 4 bases from V and 2 bases from J, with 4 bases between. The CDR3 protein is CASSDTYEQYF. CDR3 nucleotides: TGTGCCAGCAGCGATACCTACGAGCAGTACTTC.

The chain links TRBV7-9 to TRBJ1-6; no clear D gene. This CDR3 contains 17 residues. V dropped 5 bases and J dropped 2 bases, with 16 bases sitting between them. Germline assignment: CDR1 SEHNR and CDR2 FQNEAQ (reference sequence). The CDR3 nucleotides are TGTGCCAGCAGCCCAGTGGAGTGGGTCCCCTATAATTCACCCCTCCACTTT. Translated: CASSPVEWVPYNSPLHF.

This clonotype occurred many times. The chain employs TRBV6-2 or TRBV6-3 and TRBJ1-1; 8 bases line up with TRBD1. Trimming took 6 bases from V and 4 from J; bases not matched to a gene: 4. The CDR3 length is 13 residues. Germline V gene sequence: CDR1 MNHEY, CDR2 SVGEGT. CDR3 loop: CASSRTGPTEAFF. DNA for the CDR3: TGTGCCAGCAGCAGGACAGGGCCCACTGAAGCTTTCTTT.

This clonotype was recorded a few times. The V gene is TRBV15, the J gene TRBJ2-1; 8 bases agree with TRBD1. V was pared by 1 base and J by 3 bases, with 2 bases of the junction left unmatched. The CDR3 is made up of 15 amino acids. CDR1 and CDR2 (germline): LNHNV, YYDKDF (reference sequence). The CDR3 reads CATSRGQGNYNEQFF. CDR3 coding DNA: TGTGCCACCAGCAGAGGACAGGGGAACTACAATGAGCAGTTCTTC.

DNA for the CDR3: TGTGCCTGGGGACCCGGGACAGTGTTCGAGCAGTACTTC. It encodes CAWGPGTVFEQYF. The J gene is TRBJ2-7, the V gene TRBV30; TRBD1 agrees at 7 bases. Per the germline V gene, CDR1 is GTSNPN and CDR2 is SVGIG (reference sequence). V trimming: 5 bases; J trimming: 6 bases; junction bases outside the gene matches: 10. CDR3 length: 13 amino acids.

This clonotype was seen more than once but under ten times. V usage is TRBV29-1 and J usage is TRBJ1-1; D ambiguous. This CDR3 comprises 13 residues. With 2 bases removed from V and 1 base from J, the gap between germline ends came to 8 bases. The germline V gene has CDR1 SQVTM and CDR2 ANQGSEA. The CDR3 is CSVEYSANTEAFF. The CDR3 DNA reads TGCAGCGTTGAATACTCGGCGAACACTGAAGCTTTCTTT.

The chain has TRBV9 and TRBJ1-5, with D possibly being TRBD1 (5 bases). This CDR3 contains 15 residues. V was shortened by 4 bases and J by 7 bases, with 18 bases between the two germline ends. Germline-derived CDR1 and CDR2 are SGDLS and YYNGEE. The DNA for the CDR3 is TGTGCCAGCAGCTCCGACAGTACTCTGGGGCAGCCCCAGCATTTT. Protein: CASSSDSTLGQPQHF.

This clonotype has at least ten counts. V usage is TRBV7-8 and J usage is TRBJ2-5; the match to TRBD2 covers 8 bases. The CDR3 sequence is 17 residues long. Germline V gene lookup returns CDR1 SGHVS and CDR2 FQNEAQ. Germline trimming cut 0 bases from V and 0 bases from J; bases unmatched to any gene: 6. Written as DNA, the CDR3 is TGTGCCAGCAGCTTAGCGGTGGAGCGGGGGCACCAAGAGACCCAGTACTTC. Translation gives CASSLAVERGHQETQYF.

This clonotype was recorded many times. The V and J genes are TRBV27 and TRBJ2-7, with D unresolved. V lost 0 bases to trimming and J lost 3 bases, with 6 bases between them. The CDR3 contains 13 residues. Germline loops: CDR1 MNHEY, CDR2 SMNVEV (reference sequence). CDR3 sequence: CASSLSASYEQYF. CDR3 bases: TGTGCCAGCAGTTTATCGGCGAGCTACGAGCAGTACTTC.

This clonotype was recorded once. V gene TRBV5-1 combines with J gene TRBJ1-1, with D perhaps TRBD1 (6 bases). Germline CDR1 reads SGHRS; CDR2 reads YFSETQ. The length of the CDR3 is 15 residues. The V end was cut by 3 bases, the J end by 1 base, with 13 bases between. Here the CDR3 reads CASSYGGTSNTEAFF. The CDR3 bases are TGCGCCAGCAGCTATGGCGGGACATCGAACACTGAAGCTTTCTTT.

The chain uses TRBV29-1 and TRBJ2-2; 9 bases are shared with TRBD1. This CDR3 comprises 16 residues. Germline loops: CDR1 SQVTM, CDR2 ANQGSEA. V lost 8 bases to trimming and J lost 1 base; unmatched junction nucleotides: 11. CDR3 residues: CSFTRPGQGNTGELFF. CDR3 bases: TGCAGCTTTACAAGACCGGGACAGGGGAACACCGGGGAGCTGTTTTTT.

This clonotype was detected only a few times. The genes are TRBV19 and TRBJ1-5; 8 bases line up with TRBD1. With V trimmed by 7 bases and J by 0 bases, 11 bases remained unmatched. Germline CDR1 is LNHDA and CDR2 is SQIVND (reference sequence). The CDR3 length is 17 residues. DNA of the CDR3: TGTGCCAGTATCGCAGGGGGCGCCTCGGGTAGCAATCAGCCCCAGCATTTT. Translating it yields CASIAGGASGSNQPQHF.

This clonotype appeared many times. The rearrangement joins TRBV11-2 to TRBJ2-7; possibly TRBD1 for D (5 bases). CDR1 and CDR2 from the germline V gene are SGHAT and FQNNGV. The CDR3 sequence is 14 residues long. V lost 3 bases, J lost 5 bases, and 14 bases lay in between. This CDR3 is CASSLGSQEHEQYF. The DNA for the CDR3 is TGTGCCAGCAGCTTGGGCTCACAGGAGCACGAGCAGTACTTC.

This clonotype was seen only a few times. J is TRBJ2-7 and V is TRBV6-1; D might be TRBD1 (6 bases). The CDR3 is made up of 11 amino acids. The germline V gene encodes CDR1 MNHNS and CDR2 SASEGT. Between the trimmed V and J ends, which lost 3 bases and 9 bases, there was a span of 9 bases. CDR3 protein: CASSDGQRQYF. The CDR3 nucleotides are TGTGCCAGCAGTGATGGACAGAGGCAGTACTTC.

This clonotype was detected many times. At one of its ends the junction is not consistent with the germline gene, which may arise from a read error. The rearrangement uses TRBV7-7 and TRBJ2-5; TRBD2 matches at 15 bases. This CDR3 is 18 amino acids long. CDR1 and CDR2 from the germline V gene are SSHAT and FNYEAQ (reference sequence). The CDR3 DNA reads as TGTGCTAGCAGCCCACCCGGGACTAGCGGGAGGTACCAAGAGACCCAGTACTTC. Amino acid sequence: CASSPPGTSGRYQETQYF. The complete variable domain, with remaining parts taken from reference TRBV7-7 and TRBJ2-5, reads GAGVSQSPRYKVTKRGQDVTLRCDPISSHATLYWYQQALGQGPEFLTYFNYEAQPDKSGLPSDRFSAERPEGSISTLTIQRTEQRDSAMYRCASSPPGTSGRYQETQYFGPGTRLLVL.

This clonotype was seen repeatedly, ten times or more. The chain has TRBV20-1 and TRBJ2-7, with TRBD2 matching 9 bases. Germline V gene lookup returns CDR1 DFQATT and CDR2 SNEGSKA (reference sequence). The CDR3 totals 15 residues. V lost 4 bases, J lost 6 bases, and 13 bases stayed unmatched. CDR3 protein: CSATPGLASLREQYF. The CDR3 DNA sequence: TGCAGTGCTACACCGGGACTAGCTTCCCTTCGCGAGCAGTACTTC.

The chain links TRBV2 to TRBJ2-2; D unresolved. The CDR3 has 12 residues. V was pared by 4 bases and J by 8 bases, with 8 bases between. CDR1 SNHLY and CDR2 FYNNEI come from the germline V gene. The CDR3: CASSAFEGELFF. The CDR3 nucleotides read TGTGCCAGCAGTGCCTTTGAGGGGGAGCTGTTTTTT.

This clonotype was seen a handful of times. The V gene is TRBV18, the J gene TRBJ2-4; no clear D gene. The CDR3 sequence is 13 residues long. Germline V gene sequence: CDR1 KGHSH, CDR2 LQKENI. V lost 3 bases to trimming and J lost 5 bases, with 8 bases between them. CDR3 DNA: TGTGCCAGCTCACCCCCGTCCGAAAACATTCAGTACTTC. As protein: CASSPPSENIQYF.

This clonotype came up many times. The genes are TRBV5-6 and TRBJ1-1; tentatively, D is TRBD1 (6 bases). V lost 1 base to trimming and J lost 0 bases, with 13 bases between them. From germline, CDR1 is SGHDT and CDR2 YYEEEE. CDR3 length: 16 residues. CDR3 residues: CASSLRQAHLNTEAFF. The CDR3 bases are TGTGCCAGCAGCTTGAGACAGGCCCACTTGAACACTGAAGCTTTCTTT. Using reference TRBV5-6 and TRBJ1-1 for the parts outside the CDR3, the full variable domain is DAGVTQSPTHLIKTRGQQVTLRCSPKSGHDTVSWYQQALGQGPQFIFQYYEEEERQRGNFPDRFSGHQFPNYSSELNVNALLLGDSALYLCASSLRQAHLNTEAFFGQGTRLTVV.

The chain couples TRBV24-1 to TRBJ1-2; D remains ambiguous. This CDR3 comprises 13 residues. Germline lookup yields CDR1 KGHDR and CDR2 SFDVKD. V lost 9 bases and J lost 0, with 10 bases in between. CDR3 protein: CATPKVANYGYTF. The CDR3 bases are TGTGCCACCCCCAAAGTAGCTAACTATGGCTACACCTTC.

This chain uses TRBV19 with TRBJ1-1; D perhaps matches TRBD1 (5 bases). This CDR3 comprises 14 residues. Germline CDR1 LNHDA, CDR2 SQIVND (reference sequence). V lost 3 bases, J lost 4 bases, and 12 bases lay in between. The CDR3 spells CASSIDRGGTEAFF. Here the CDR3 DNA reads TGTGCCAGTAGTATTGATCGGGGGGGCACTGAAGCTTTCTTT.

This clonotype was recorded at least ten times. The chain has TRBV7-9 and TRBJ2-1; TRBD2 agrees at 9 bases. The germline V gene has CDR1 SEHNR and CDR2 FQNEAQ (reference sequence). V gave up 1 base and J gave up 4 bases; unmatched junction bases: 5. The CDR3 has 16 residues. CDR3 residues: CASSLVASGDYNEQFF. As DNA, the CDR3 is TGTGCCAGCAGCTTAGTTGCTAGCGGGGATTACAATGAGCAGTTCTTC.

Concerning this clonotype: At one of its ends the junction is not consistent with the germline gene, which may arise from a read error. The chain links TRBV6-6 to TRBJ2-3; TRBD2 agrees at 8 bases. Germline CDR1 MNHNY, CDR2 SVGAGI (reference sequence). The CDR3 totals 15 residues. The CDR3 loop is CASIPTSVSIDTQYF. CDR3 coding DNA: TGTGCCAGCATCCCGACTAGCGTTAGCATAGATACGCAGTATTTT.

In this sample, this clonotype turned up once. The chain employs TRBV7-9 and TRBJ1-1; the D is unclear. V gave up 8 bases and J gave up 0 bases, with 7 bases separating them. Germline V gene data show CDR1 as SEHNR and CDR2 as FQNEAQ (reference sequence). CDR3 length: 12 amino acids. This CDR3 is CASFRMNTEAFF. The DNA of the CDR3 is TGTGCCAGCTTTCGAATGAACACTGAAGCTTTCTTT.

By share, this clonotype ranks as medium-sized (0.01 to 0.1%). The chain joins TRBV7-9 to TRBJ1-5; D is possibly TRBD1 (6 bases). The CDR3 consists of 14 residues. Germline loops: CDR1 SEHNR, CDR2 FQNEAQ (reference sequence). V gave up 5 bases and J gave up 4 bases, with 12 bases separating them. The CDR3 coding sequence is TGTGCCAGCAGCACCGAAACAGGGAATCAGCCCCAGCATTTT. This gives the protein CASSTETGNQPQHF.

The chain joins TRBV20-1 to TRBJ1-2; no reliable D call. This CDR3 is 11 amino acids long. CDR1 and CDR2 (germline): DFQATT, SNEGSKA (reference sequence). Trimming left V 3 bases short and J 7 bases short, with 9 bases between. The chain's CDR3 is CSASSLGGYTF. The CDR3, as DNA: TGCAGTGCTAGCTCTCTTGGTGGCTACACCTTC.

This clonotype was observed a few times. The chain couples TRBV28 to TRBJ2-5, with 8 bases matching TRBD1. J gave up 5 bases and V 3 bases, and 11 bases lay outside the gene matches. CDR1 and CDR2 from the germline V gene are MDHEN and SYDVKM. This CDR3 contains 16 residues. Written as DNA, the CDR3 is TGTGCCAGCAGTTTGACCCGGACAGGGTCCGGGGAGACCCAGTACTTC. This gives the protein CASSLTRTGSGETQYF.

This clonotype was observed many times. This chain uses TRBV7-4 with TRBJ2-2; tentatively, D is TRBD1 or TRBD2 (5 bases each). With 5 bases removed from V and 1 base from J, the gap between germline ends came to 20 bases. Germline V CDR1 and CDR2: SGHVT, SQSDAQ. The CDR3 runs 18 residues. CDR3 region: CASSPCRDPVRNTGELFF. DNA of the CDR3: TGTGCCAGCAGCCCATGCCGGGACCCGGTTAGGAACACCGGGGAGCTGTTTTTT.